The rows below give T cell receptor beta chains drawn from one sample of a study of blood T cell repertoires in COVID-19. Here immunoSEQ multiplex PCR was the method, and the copy in TCRdb shows in-frame clones only, minus some. The sample lists tens of thousands of clones; 90% to 95% were seen once. The sequenced sample was peripheral blood. Source of these receptors: a man in his sixties with active or convalescent COVID-19. Each CDR3 is given with its conserved first and last residue. A D gene is named only where the DNA matches it firmly. A clone size is listed for some rows: how often the clone was seen (once, few, many), or a class if it is expanded.

clone size: -; V gene: TRBV3-1/TRBV3-2; D gene: TRBD1; J gene: TRBJ2-7; CDR3 DNA: TGTGCCAGCAGCCGACCGGGACAGGGCGACGAGCAGTACTTC; CDR3 protein: CASSRPGQGDEQYF
clone size: -; V gene: TRBV5-1; D gene: TRBD1; J gene: TRBJ1-6; CDR3 DNA: TGCGCCAGCAGCTTGTTGACAGGGGGCGAATCACCCCTCCACTTT; CDR3 protein: CASSLLTGGESPLHF
clone size: -; V gene: TRBV10-3; D gene: -; J gene: TRBJ2-3; CDR3 DNA: TGTGCCATCGGTCGGTTAGATACGCAGTATTTT; CDR3 protein: CAIGRLDTQYF
clone size: once; V gene: TRBV7-2; D gene: -; J gene: TRBJ2-2; CDR3 DNA: TGTGCCAGCAGCCCGGCACCAGGATTGAACACCGGGGAGCTGTTTTTT; CDR3 protein: CASSPAPGLNTGELFF
clone size: -; V gene: TRBV12-3/TRBV12-4; D gene: -; J gene: TRBJ1-2; CDR3 DNA: TGTGCCAGCAGTTTGATGCAGGGTGGCTACACCTTC; CDR3 protein: CASSLMQGGYTF
clone size: once; V gene: TRBV3-1/TRBV3-2; D gene: -; J gene: TRBJ2-7; CDR3 DNA: TGTGCCAGCAGCCGTACGGGCGAGCAGTACTTC; CDR3 protein: CASSRTGEQYF
clone size: -; V gene: TRBV7-2; D gene: -; J gene: TRBJ1-2; CDR3 DNA: TGTGCCAGCAGCTTAGGGGGGCAGCGTGGCTACACCTTC; CDR3 protein: CASSLGGQRGYTF
clone size: few; V gene: TRBV5-1; D gene: -; J gene: TRBJ1-3; CDR3 DNA: TGCGCCAGCAGCCCGGGTCCCAGCTCTGGAAACACCATATATTTT; CDR3 protein: CASSPGPSSGNTIYF
clone size: -; V gene: TRBV19; D gene: TRBD1; J gene: TRBJ2-1; CDR3 DNA: TGTGCCAGTAGTATAATCGAGGGGGCCAATGAGCAGTTCTTC; CDR3 protein: CASSIIEGANEQFF
clone size: -; V gene: TRBV14; D gene: -; J gene: TRBJ1-1; CDR3 DNA: TGTGCCAGCAGCCAAAACATGAACACTGAAGCTTTCTTT; CDR3 protein: CASSQNMNTEAFF
clone size: -; V gene: TRBV16; D gene: TRBD2; J gene: TRBJ2-2; CDR3 DNA: TGTGCCAGCAGCCACATCCGGGGGGCCGGGGAGCTGTTTTTT; CDR3 protein: CASSHIRGAGELFF
clone size: -; V gene: TRBV18; D gene: TRBD1; J gene: TRBJ1-1; CDR3 DNA: TGTGCCAGCTCACCCCTTACAGGGGACACTGAAGCTTTCTTT; CDR3 protein: CASSPLTGDTEAFF
clone size: -; V gene: TRBV28; D gene: TRBD1; J gene: TRBJ2-3; CDR3 DNA: TGTGCCAGCGCCCGACAGGGCGGCACAGATACGCAGTATTTT; CDR3 protein: CASARQGGTDTQYF
clone size: -; V gene: TRBV24-1; D gene: -; J gene: TRBJ1-1; CDR3 DNA: TGTGCCACCTGTCAGGGGCCGTCCACTGAAGCTTTCTTT; CDR3 protein: CATCQGPSTEAFF
clone size: once; V gene: TRBV7-2; D gene: -; J gene: TRBJ2-5; CDR3 DNA: TGTGCCAGCACCCCGGGGGAGACCCAGTACTTC; CDR3 protein: CASTPGETQYF
clone size: -; V gene: TRBV19; D gene: TRBD2; J gene: TRBJ2-1; CDR3 DNA: TGTGCCAGTAGTAGGACTAGCGGGGGGGGATACAATGAGCAGTTCTTC; CDR3 protein: CASSRTSGGGYNEQFF
clone size: -; V gene: TRBV6-1; D gene: -; J gene: TRBJ1-1; CDR3 DNA: TGTGCCAGCAGTGAAGCCGGGTTAGGGCCGGGGACTGAAGCTTTCTTT; CDR3 protein: CASSEAGLGPGTEAFF
clone size: -; V gene: TRBV19; D gene: -; J gene: TRBJ1-2; CDR3 DNA: TGTGCCAGTAGTATCGGAGACGGTCGAAACTATGGCTACACCTTC; CDR3 protein: CASSIGDGRNYGYTF
clone size: -; V gene: TRBV7-8; D gene: -; J gene: TRBJ1-1; CDR3 DNA: TGTGCCAGCAGCTTAGTTCGCGGAGGGGATAGGGCTTTCTTT; CDR3 protein: CASSLVRGGDRAFF
clone size: -; V gene: TRBV7-9; D gene: -; J gene: TRBJ2-3; CDR3 DNA: TGTGCCAGCAGCCGGGGAGATACGCAGTATTTT; CDR3 protein: CASSRGDTQYF
clone size: once; V gene: TRBV6-2/TRBV6-3; D gene: -; J gene: TRBJ1-4; CDR3 DNA: TGTGCCAGCAGTACGAACCCTGGACGGAGGAATAATGAAAAACTGTTTTTT; CDR3 protein: CASSTNPGRRNNEKLFF
clone size: -; V gene: TRBV5-4; D gene: -; J gene: TRBJ2-1; CDR3 DNA: TGTGCCAGCAGCTGGGCACAGGGGAGGTCCTACAATGAGCAGTTCTTC; CDR3 protein: CASSWAQGRSYNEQFF
clone size: few; V gene: TRBV5-1; D gene: -; J gene: TRBJ1-6; CDR3 DNA: TGCGCCAGCAGCTTGGAGACAGCTTCCAATTCACCCCTCCACTTT; CDR3 protein: CASSLETASNSPLHF
clone size: once; V gene: TRBV11-3; D gene: -; J gene: TRBJ1-1; CDR3 DNA: TGTGCCAGCAGCAGCGATGGGGGCGGTTCTGAAGCTTTCTTT; CDR3 protein: CASSSDGGGSEAFF
clone size: -; V gene: TRBV5-4; D gene: TRBD2; J gene: TRBJ2-2; CDR3 DNA: TGTGCCAGCAGCCCGGGTGCGGGGGGGCCTTTTCGGGAGGAGCTGTTTTTT; CDR3 protein: CASSPGAGGPFREELFF
clone size: -; V gene: TRBV2; D gene: TRBD1; J gene: TRBJ1-6; CDR3 DNA: TGTGCCAGCAGCCTCCGGGACAGGGTCAGGGTTTGGCCCCTCCACTTT; CDR3 protein: CASSLRDRVRVWPLHF
clone size: -; V gene: TRBV2; D gene: TRBD1; J gene: TRBJ1-2; CDR3 DNA: TGTGCCAGTCAGTACAGGGGCCTAGGCTATGGCTACACCTTC; CDR3 protein: CASQYRGLGYGYTF
clone size: once; V gene: TRBV7-6; D gene: TRBD2; J gene: TRBJ2-3; CDR3 DNA: TGTGCCAGCAGCTACAGACTAGCGGCTAGCACAGATACGCAGTATTTT; CDR3 protein: CASSYRLAASTDTQYF
clone size: -; V gene: TRBV5-1; D gene: -; J gene: TRBJ2-1; CDR3 DNA: TGCGCCAGCAGCGGGCCTCAGCAGAGCTCCTACAATGAGCAGTTCTTC; CDR3 protein: CASSGPQQSSYNEQFF
clone size: -; V gene: TRBV5-1; D gene: TRBD2; J gene: TRBJ2-2; CDR3 DNA: TGCGCCAGCAGCTCCCCGACCGGGACTAGCGGGAGGGCGAACACCGGGGAGCTGTTTTTT; CDR3 protein: CASSSPTGTSGRANTGELFF
clone size: once; V gene: TRBV9; D gene: -; J gene: TRBJ1-6; CDR3 DNA: TGTGCCAGCAGCGTAGGACAGTGGAGCTCCTATAATTCACCCCTCCACTTT; CDR3 protein: CASSVGQWSSYNSPLHF
clone size: -; V gene: TRBV2; D gene: -; J gene: TRBJ1-2; CDR3 DNA: TGTGCCAGCACCCTCGGACAGATCTATGGCTACACCTTC; CDR3 protein: CASTLGQIYGYTF
clone size: -; V gene: TRBV1; D gene: -; J gene: TRBJ2-5; CDR3 DNA: TGCACCAGGGACAGGGTAAGAGAGACCCAGTACTTC; CDR3 protein: CTRDRVRETQYF
clone size: -; V gene: TRBV5-1; D gene: TRBD1; J gene: TRBJ1-1; CDR3 DNA: TGCGCCAGCAGCTTTGACAGGGGCCCTGAAGCTTTCTTT; CDR3 protein: CASSFDRGPEAFF
clone size: -; V gene: TRBV6-2/TRBV6-3; D gene: -; J gene: TRBJ1-2; CDR3 DNA: TGTGCCAGCAGTGACAACAGGAATTACTATGGCTACACCTTC; CDR3 protein: CASSDNRNYYGYTF
clone size: -; V gene: TRBV20-1; D gene: -; J gene: TRBJ1-1; CDR3 DNA: TGCAGTGCTAGTATCAGGGTTTATGTGAACACTGAAGCTTTCTTT; CDR3 protein: CSASIRVYVNTEAFF
clone size: -; V gene: TRBV5-1; D gene: -; J gene: TRBJ1-2; CDR3 DNA: TGCGCCAGCAGCGGGACCGGGAGTGGGGTCTATGGCTACACCTTC; CDR3 protein: CASSGTGSGVYGYTF
clone size: -; V gene: TRBV7-2; D gene: TRBD2; J gene: TRBJ2-5; CDR3 DNA: TGTGCCAGCAGCCTGCGGACTAGCGGGAGCATAGAGACCCAGTACTTC; CDR3 protein: CASSLRTSGSIETQYF
clone size: -; V gene: TRBV2; D gene: -; J gene: TRBJ1-5; CDR3 DNA: TGTGCCAGCAGTGAACTTGGGGGGGGGTTGGATCAGCCCCAGCATTTT; CDR3 protein: CASSELGGGLDQPQHF
clone size: -; V gene: TRBV28; D gene: -; J gene: TRBJ1-5; CDR3 DNA: TGTGCCAGCAATCCGGGATATCAGCCCCAGCATTTT; CDR3 protein: CASNPGYQPQHF
clone size: -; V gene: TRBV6-5; D gene: -; J gene: TRBJ1-1; CDR3 DNA: TGTGCCAGCACCCGAAGGCCAGACCGGGGCACTGAAGCTTTCTTT; CDR3 protein: CASTRRPDRGTEAFF
clone size: -; V gene: TRBV18; D gene: -; J gene: TRBJ1-1; CDR3 DNA: TGTGCCAGCTCAACCCAGACAGGGAACACTGAAGCTTTCTTT; CDR3 protein: CASSTQTGNTEAFF
clone size: -; V gene: TRBV13; D gene: TRBD1; J gene: TRBJ2-3; CDR3 DNA: TGTGCCAGCAGCTTAAACAGGGGGATAACGCAGTATTTT; CDR3 protein: CASSLNRGITQYF
clone size: -; V gene: TRBV7-3; D gene: -; J gene: TRBJ2-3; CDR3 DNA: TGTGCCAGCAGCTTGTTAGGGGGAAGAGGGGATACGCAGTATTTT; CDR3 protein: CASSLLGGRGDTQYF
clone size: -; V gene: TRBV5-1; D gene: TRBD2; J gene: TRBJ2-5; CDR3 DNA: TGCGCCAGCAGCTTGGAAAGTGCCAGCGGGAGGAAGTCGACCCAGTACTTC; CDR3 protein: CASSLESASGRKSTQYF
clone size: once; V gene: TRBV4-3; D gene: TRBD2; J gene: TRBJ2-1; CDR3 DNA: TGCGCCAGCAGCCAAGAAATCTCTAGCGGGAGACCAAACGAGCAGTTCTTC; CDR3 protein: CASSQEISSGRPNEQFF
clone size: -; V gene: TRBV7-7; D gene: TRBD1; J gene: TRBJ2-4; CDR3 DNA: TGTGCTAGCAGCTTAGATGGGGACAGGGTGGAAGACAAAAACATTCAGTACTTC; CDR3 protein: CASSLDGDRVEDKNIQYF
clone size: few; V gene: TRBV6-5; D gene: TRBD1; J gene: TRBJ1-1; CDR3 DNA: TGTGCCAGCAGTCCACAGGGGACTGAAGCTTTCTTT; CDR3 protein: CASSPQGTEAFF
clone size: -; V gene: TRBV19; D gene: TRBD1; J gene: TRBJ1-5; CDR3 DNA: TGTGCCAGTAGTATAGCCTTCCGGACAGGGGGCTATAGCAATCAGCCCCAGCATTTT; CDR3 protein: CASSIAFRTGGYSNQPQHF
clone size: few; V gene: TRBV29-1; D gene: -; J gene: TRBJ1-1; CDR3 DNA: TGCAGCGCAAGAAGCGATGGGAACACTGAAGCTTTCTTT; CDR3 protein: CSARSDGNTEAFF
clone size: once; V gene: TRBV27; D gene: TRBD2; J gene: TRBJ2-1; CDR3 DNA: TGTGCCAGCAGTTATGGCGGGAGGGCCTCACGGCAGTTCTTC; CDR3 protein: CASSYGGRASRQFF
clone size: -; V gene: TRBV2; D gene: TRBD1; J gene: TRBJ1-1; CDR3 DNA: TGTGCCAGCAGTCCCATCCCCTTGGGGGACAGGGGGGTAAACACTGAAGCTTTCTTT; CDR3 protein: CASSPIPLGDRGVNTEAFF
clone size: -; V gene: TRBV19; D gene: -; J gene: TRBJ2-1; CDR3 DNA: TGTGCCAGTAGCCCACAGGGAGATGAGCAGTTCTTC; CDR3 protein: CASSPQGDEQFF
clone size: once; V gene: TRBV29-1; D gene: TRBD1; J gene: TRBJ1-2; CDR3 DNA: TGCAGCGTAGGGGACAGAGGTAATGGCTACACCTTC; CDR3 protein: CSVGDRGNGYTF
clone size: -; V gene: TRBV7-8; D gene: TRBD1; J gene: TRBJ1-5; CDR3 DNA: TGTGCCAGCAGCTTCGGGCAGGGGGGAGGCAATCAGCCCCAGCATTTT; CDR3 protein: CASSFGQGGGNQPQHF